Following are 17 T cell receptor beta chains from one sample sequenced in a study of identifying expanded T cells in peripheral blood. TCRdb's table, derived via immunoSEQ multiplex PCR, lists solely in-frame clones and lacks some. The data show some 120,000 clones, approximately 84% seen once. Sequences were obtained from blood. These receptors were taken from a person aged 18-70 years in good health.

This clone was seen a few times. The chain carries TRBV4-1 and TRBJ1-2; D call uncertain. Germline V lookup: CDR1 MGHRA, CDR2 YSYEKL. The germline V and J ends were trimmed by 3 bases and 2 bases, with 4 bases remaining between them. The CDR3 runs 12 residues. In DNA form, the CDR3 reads TGCGCCAGCAGCCACGAGAACTATGGCTACACCTTC. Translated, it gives CASSHENYGYTF.

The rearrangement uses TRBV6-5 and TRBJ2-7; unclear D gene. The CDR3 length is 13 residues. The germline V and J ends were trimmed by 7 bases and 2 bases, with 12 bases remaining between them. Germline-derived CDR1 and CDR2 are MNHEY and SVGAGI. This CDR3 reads CASKFTATYEQYF. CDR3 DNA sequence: TGTGCCAGCAAGTTTACAGCCACCTACGAGCAGTACTTC.

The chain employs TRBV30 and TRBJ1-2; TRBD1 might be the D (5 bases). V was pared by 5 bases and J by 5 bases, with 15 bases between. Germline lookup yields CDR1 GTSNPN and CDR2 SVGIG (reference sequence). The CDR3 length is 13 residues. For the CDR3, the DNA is TGTGCCTGGGGGGGGATAGGAGGATATGGCTACACCTTC. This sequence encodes CAWGGIGGYGYTF. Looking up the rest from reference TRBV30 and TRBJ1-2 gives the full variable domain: SQTIHQWPATLVQPVGSPLSLECTVEGTSNPNLYWYRQAAGRGLQLLFYSVGIGQISSEVPQNLSASRPQDRQFILSSKKLLLSDSGFYLCAWGGIGGYGYTFGSGTRLTVV.

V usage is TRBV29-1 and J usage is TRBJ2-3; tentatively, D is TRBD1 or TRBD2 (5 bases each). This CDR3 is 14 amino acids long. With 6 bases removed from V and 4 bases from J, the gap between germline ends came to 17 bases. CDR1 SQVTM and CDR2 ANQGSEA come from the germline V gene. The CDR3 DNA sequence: TGCAGCGTCCAGGGACGGCTAAGGGCAGATACGCAGTATTTT. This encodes CSVQGRLRADTQYF.

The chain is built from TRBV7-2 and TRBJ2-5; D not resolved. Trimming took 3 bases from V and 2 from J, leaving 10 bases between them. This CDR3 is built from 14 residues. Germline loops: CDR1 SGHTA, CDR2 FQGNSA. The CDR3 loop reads CASSFRYDQETQYF. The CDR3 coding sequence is TGTGCCAGCAGCTTTCGGTATGATCAAGAGACCCAGTACTTC.

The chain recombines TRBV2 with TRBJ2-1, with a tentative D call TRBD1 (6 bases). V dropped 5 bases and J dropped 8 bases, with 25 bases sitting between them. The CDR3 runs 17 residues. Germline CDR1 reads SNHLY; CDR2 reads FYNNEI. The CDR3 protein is CASSYGSLTGVVDEQFF. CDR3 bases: TGTGCCAGCAGTTACGGCTCGTTGACAGGTGTGGTCGATGAGCAGTTCTTC.

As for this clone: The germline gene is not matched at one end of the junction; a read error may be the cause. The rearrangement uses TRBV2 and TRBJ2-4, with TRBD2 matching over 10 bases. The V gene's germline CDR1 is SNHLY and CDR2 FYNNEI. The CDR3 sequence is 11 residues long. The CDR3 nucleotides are TGTGCCAGCAGTTATAGCGGGGGGTCCATCTTC. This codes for CASSYSGGSIF.

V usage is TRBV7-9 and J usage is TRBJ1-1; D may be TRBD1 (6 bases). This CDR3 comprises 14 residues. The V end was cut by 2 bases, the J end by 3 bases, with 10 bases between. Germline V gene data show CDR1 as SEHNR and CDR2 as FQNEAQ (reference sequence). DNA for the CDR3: TGTGCCAGCAGCTTAATTGGGGGCTACACTGAAGCTTTCTTT. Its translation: CASSLIGGYTEAFF.

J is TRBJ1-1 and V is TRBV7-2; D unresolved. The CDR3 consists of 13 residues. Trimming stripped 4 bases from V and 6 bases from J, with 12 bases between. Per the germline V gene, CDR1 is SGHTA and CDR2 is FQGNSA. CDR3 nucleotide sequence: TGTGCCAGCAGCTCACCCCCCGCTGCTGAAGCTTTCTTT. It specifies CASSSPPAAEAFF.

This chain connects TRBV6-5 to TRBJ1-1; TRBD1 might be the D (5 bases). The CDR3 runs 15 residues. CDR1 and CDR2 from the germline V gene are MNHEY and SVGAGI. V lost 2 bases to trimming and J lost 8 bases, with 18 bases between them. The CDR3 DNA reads TGTGCCAGCAGTTACAGAGGACGGGGGGGGGAAGAAGCTTTCTTT. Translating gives CASSYRGRGGEEAFF.

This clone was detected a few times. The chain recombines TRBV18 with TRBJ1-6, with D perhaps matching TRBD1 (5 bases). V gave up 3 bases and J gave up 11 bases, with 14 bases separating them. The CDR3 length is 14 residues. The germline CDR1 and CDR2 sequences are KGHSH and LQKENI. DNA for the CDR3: TGTGCCAGCTCACCCCGTCAAGGGGAGACACCCCTCCACTTT. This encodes CASSPRQGETPLHF.

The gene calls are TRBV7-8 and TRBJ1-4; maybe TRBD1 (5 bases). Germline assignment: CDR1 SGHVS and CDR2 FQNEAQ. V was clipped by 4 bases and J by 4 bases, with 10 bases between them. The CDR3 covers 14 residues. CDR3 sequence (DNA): TGTGCCAGCAGCTCCGACAGCTTTAATGAAAAACTGTTTTTT. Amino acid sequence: CASSSDSFNEKLFF.

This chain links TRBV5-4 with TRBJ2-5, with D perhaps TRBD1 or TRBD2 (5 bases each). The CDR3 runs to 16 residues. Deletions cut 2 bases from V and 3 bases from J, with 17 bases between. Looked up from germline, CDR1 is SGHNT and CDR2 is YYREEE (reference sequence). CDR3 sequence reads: CASSFQTGATKETQYF. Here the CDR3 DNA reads TGTGCCAGCAGCTTTCAAACCGGGGCCACTAAAGAGACCCAGTACTTC.

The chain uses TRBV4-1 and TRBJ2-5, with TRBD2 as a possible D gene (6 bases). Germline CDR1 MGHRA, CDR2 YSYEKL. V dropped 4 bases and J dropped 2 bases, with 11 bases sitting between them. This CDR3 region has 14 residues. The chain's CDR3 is CASSRGTLQETQYF. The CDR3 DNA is TGCGCCAGCAGCCGAGGGACTTTGCAAGAGACCCAGTACTTC.

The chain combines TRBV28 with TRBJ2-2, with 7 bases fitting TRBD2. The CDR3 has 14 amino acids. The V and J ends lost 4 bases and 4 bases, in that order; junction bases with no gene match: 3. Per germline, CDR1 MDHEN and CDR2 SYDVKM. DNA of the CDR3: TGTGCCAGCAGTTCACGGGGGGTCACCGGGGAGCTGTTTTTT. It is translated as CASSSRGVTGELFF.

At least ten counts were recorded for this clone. The CDR3 spells CASSQPANYGYTF. Written as DNA, the CDR3 is TGCGCCAGCAGCCAACCAGCAAACTATGGCTACACCTTC. This chain links TRBV4-1 with TRBJ1-2; D remains ambiguous. Trimming shortened V by 2 bases and J by 2 bases, and 6 bases separated the two germline ends. The germline V gene has CDR1 MGHRA and CDR2 YSYEKL. The CDR3 sequence is 13 residues long.

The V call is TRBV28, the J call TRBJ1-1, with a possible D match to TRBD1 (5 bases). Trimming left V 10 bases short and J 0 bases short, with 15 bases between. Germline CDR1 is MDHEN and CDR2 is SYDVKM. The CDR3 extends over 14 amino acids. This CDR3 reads CAIRLTVLNTEAFF. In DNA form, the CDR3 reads TGTGCCATCCGCCTGACAGTATTGAACACTGAAGCTTTCTTT.